This T cell receptor beta chain was obtained from a study of blood T cell repertoires in COVID-19. Some clones are missing from TCRdb's copy, which holds only in-frame ones; the method was immunoSEQ multiplex PCR. The profile shows some 180,000 clones, roughly 90% of them singletons. CDR1 and CDR2 (germline): LNHNV, YYDKDF (reference sequence). The V gene lost 1 base and the J gene lost 0 bases, with 3 bases spanning the gap. This CDR3 region has 13 residues. The clonotype was recovered from a man aged 40-50 years with acute or convalescent COVID-19. Source material: peripheral blood. The V and J genes are TRBV15 and TRBJ1-1; D not certain. CDR3 protein: CATSRVVNTEAFF. The CDR3 DNA is TGTGCCACCAGCAGAGTCGTGAACACTGAAGCTTTCTTT. The full variable domain, with the rest looked up from reference TRBV15 and TRBJ1-1, is DAMVIQNPRYQVTQFGKPVTLSCSQTLNHNVMYWYQQKSSQAPKLLFHYYDKDFNNEADTPDNFQSRRPNTSFCFLDIRSPGLGDTAMYLCATSRVVNTEAFFGQGTRLTVV.